This is a list of T cell receptor beta chains from one sample in a study of T cells after yellow fever vaccination. TCRdb itself ran the 5' RACE reads through MiXCR, one entry per CDR3 protein. The sample comprises hundreds of thousands of distinct CDR3 sequences, 12% of which are singletons, and 15% rests with the top ten. The specimen was PBMCs, collected on the day of the yellow fever booster vaccination. The source of these receptors is a man in his thirties or forties who received the YFV17D yellow fever vaccine. Each CDR3 is given with its conserved first and last residue. The D gene is left open where the match is weak. Size is omitted from some rows. Given values are once, few, many or a class for expanded clones.

J gene,CDR3 length,V gene,D gene,clone size,CDR3 protein,CDR3 DNA
TRBJ1-4,15,TRBV15,NA,NA,CATSRDIGTSGKLFF,TGTGCCACCAGCAGGGACATCGGGACATCCGGAAAACTGTTTTTT
TRBJ1-5,15,TRBV21-1,NA,NA,CASSRVRGGNQPQHF,TGTGCCAGCAGCCGCGTTAGGGGTGGCAATCAGCCCCAGCATTTT
TRBJ2-5,13,TRBV2,NA,few,CASRVADQETQYF,TGTGCCAGCAGGGTAGCGGATCAAGAGACCCAGTACTTC
TRBJ2-1,16,TRBV20-1,NA,NA,CCARDGDSPGYNEQFF,TGCTGTGCTAGAGATGGGGACTCCCCCGGCTACAATGAGCAGTTCTTC
TRBJ2-7,10,TRBV5-4,NA,few,CASSGGEQYF,TGTGCCAGCAGCGGGGGGGAGCAGTACTTC
TRBJ2-2,14,TRBV7-6,NA,NA,CASSQQGNTGELFF,TGTGCCAGCAGCCAACAGGGTAACACCGGGGAGCTGTTTTTT
TRBJ2-7,15,TRBV7-6,NA,NA,CASSPTASGSYEQYF,TGTGCCAGCAGCCCGACGGCCAGTGGGTCCTACGAGCAGTACTTC
TRBJ2-1,13,TRBV24-1,TRBD1,few,CATSRDSKNEQFF,TGTGCCACCAGTCGGGACAGCAAGAATGAGCAGTTCTTC
TRBJ1-1,13,TRBV27,NA,few,CASSLPSGGEAFF,TGTGCCAGCAGTCTACCATCGGGGGGGGAGGCTTTCTTT
TRBJ2-5,15,TRBV10-3,TRBD2,NA,CAIGGAGGPGETQYF,TGTGCCATCGGGGGAGCGGGAGGGCCCGGAGAGACCCAGTACTTC
TRBJ2-1,14,TRBV29-1,NA,NA,CSVEGLRIYNEQFF,TGCAGCGTTGAAGGTCTACGGATTTACAATGAGCAGTTCTTC
TRBJ2-3,19,TRBV6-5,NA,many,CASSYPRPPQRLATDTQYF,TGTGCCAGCAGTTACCCTCGCCCCCCACAACGGCTAGCCACAGATACGCAGTATTTT
TRBJ2-5,14,TRBV7-2,NA,many,CASSLTLDQETQYF,TGTGCCAGCAGCTTAACGCTGGACCAAGAGACCCAGTACTTC